The following is a T cell receptor (beta chain) sequence with its context. These data belong to a study of metastatic and nonmetastatic thyroid tumors. TCRdb re-processed the PCR reads through MiXCR. The sample lists around 16,000 clones, approximately 14% occurring once. Thyroid surgery had not been preceded by any treatment in any patient. The ends lost 2 bases at V and 10 bases at J; junction bases unmatched: 5. This CDR3 has 14 residues. The sample taken for sequencing was blood. V usage is TRBV12-3 or TRBV12-4 and J usage is TRBJ1-6; 7 bases are a match to TRBD1. The TCR comes from a female donor with papillary thyroid cancer or a benign thyroid nodule (not recorded which). Some clones in this sample may be carry-over from other donors' samples. The CDR3 DNA sequence: TGTGCCAGCAGTTTAACAGGGGAGGAATCACCCCTCCACTTT. Residues: CASSLTGEESPLHF.